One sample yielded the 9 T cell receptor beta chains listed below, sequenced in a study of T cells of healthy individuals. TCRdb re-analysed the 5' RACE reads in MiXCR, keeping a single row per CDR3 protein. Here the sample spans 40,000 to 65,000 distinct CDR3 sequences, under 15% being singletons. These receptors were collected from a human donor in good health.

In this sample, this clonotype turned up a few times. CDR3 coding DNA: TGTGCCACCAGCAGAGATGGGACAGGGGAGCAGCCCCAGCATTTT. This translates into CATSRDGTGEQPQHF. The chain couples TRBV15 to TRBJ1-5; 10 bases match TRBD1. V lost 0 bases, J lost 7 bases, and 3 bases stayed unmatched. Germline CDR1 reads LNHNV; CDR2 reads YYDKDF (reference sequence). This CDR3 is 15 amino acids long.

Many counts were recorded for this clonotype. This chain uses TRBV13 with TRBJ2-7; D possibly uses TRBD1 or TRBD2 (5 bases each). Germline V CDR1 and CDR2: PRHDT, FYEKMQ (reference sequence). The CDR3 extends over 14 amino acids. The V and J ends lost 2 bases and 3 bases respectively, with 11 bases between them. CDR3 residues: CASSLRGRNYEQYF. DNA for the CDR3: TGTGCCAGCAGCTTAAGGGGACGGAACTACGAGCAGTACTTC.

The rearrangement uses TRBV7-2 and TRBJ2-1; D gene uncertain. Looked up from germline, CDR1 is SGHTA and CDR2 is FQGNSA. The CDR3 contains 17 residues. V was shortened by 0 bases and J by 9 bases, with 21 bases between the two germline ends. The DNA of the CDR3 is TGTGCCAGCAGCTTAGCCCGTATCCCGACGCTGAAGGTTGAGCAGTTCTTC. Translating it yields CASSLARIPTLKVEQFF.

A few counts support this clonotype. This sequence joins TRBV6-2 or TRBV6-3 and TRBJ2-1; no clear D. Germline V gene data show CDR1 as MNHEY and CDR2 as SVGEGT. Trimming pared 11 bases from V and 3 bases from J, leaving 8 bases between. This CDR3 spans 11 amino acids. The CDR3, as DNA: TGTGCCCCCACTTACTACAATGAGCAGTTCTTC. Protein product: CAPTYYNEQFF.

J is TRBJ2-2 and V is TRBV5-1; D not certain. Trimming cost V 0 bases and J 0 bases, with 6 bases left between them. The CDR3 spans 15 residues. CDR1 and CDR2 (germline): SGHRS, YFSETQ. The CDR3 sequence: CASSLDSANTGELFF. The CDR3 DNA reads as TGCGCCAGCAGCTTGGACAGTGCGAACACCGGGGAGCTGTTTTTT.

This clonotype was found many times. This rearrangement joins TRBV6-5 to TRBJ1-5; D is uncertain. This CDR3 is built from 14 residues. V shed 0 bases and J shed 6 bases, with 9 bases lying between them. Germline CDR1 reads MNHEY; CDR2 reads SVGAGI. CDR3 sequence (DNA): TGTGCCAGCAGTTACTCCCGGGAAGGTCAGCCCCAGCATTTT. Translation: CASSYSREGQPQHF.

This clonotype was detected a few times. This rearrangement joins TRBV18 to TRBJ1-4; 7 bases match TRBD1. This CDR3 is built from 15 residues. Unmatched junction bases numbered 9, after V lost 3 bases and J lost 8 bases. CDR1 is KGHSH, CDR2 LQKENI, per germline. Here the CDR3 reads CASSPDRQGAEKLFF. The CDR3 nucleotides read TGTGCCAGCTCACCCGATCGACAGGGAGCGGAAAAACTGTTTTTT.

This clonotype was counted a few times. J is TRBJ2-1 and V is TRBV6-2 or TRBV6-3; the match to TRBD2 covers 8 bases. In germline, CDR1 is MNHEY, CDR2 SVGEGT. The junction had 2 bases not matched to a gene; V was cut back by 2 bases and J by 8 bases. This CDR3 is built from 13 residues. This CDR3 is CASSYLGRDEQFF. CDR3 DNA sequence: TGTGCCAGCAGTTACCTCGGGAGGGATGAGCAGTTCTTC.

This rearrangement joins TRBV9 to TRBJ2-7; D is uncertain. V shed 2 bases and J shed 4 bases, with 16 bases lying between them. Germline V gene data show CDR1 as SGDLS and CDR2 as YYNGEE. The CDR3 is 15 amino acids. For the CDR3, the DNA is TGTGCCAGCAGCGTTGGACCCACCCCCGATTACGAGCAGTACTTC. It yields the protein CASSVGPTPDYEQYF.